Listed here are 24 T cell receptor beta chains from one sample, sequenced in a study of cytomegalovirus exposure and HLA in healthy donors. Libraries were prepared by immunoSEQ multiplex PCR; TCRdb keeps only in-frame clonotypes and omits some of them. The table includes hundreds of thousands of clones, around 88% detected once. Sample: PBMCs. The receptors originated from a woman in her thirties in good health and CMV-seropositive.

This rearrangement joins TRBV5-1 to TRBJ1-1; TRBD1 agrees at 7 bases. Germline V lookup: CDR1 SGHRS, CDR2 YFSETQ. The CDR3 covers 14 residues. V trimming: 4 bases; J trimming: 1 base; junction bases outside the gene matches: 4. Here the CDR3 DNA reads TGCGCCAGCAGCGGGACAGTGTCGAACACTGAAGCTTTCTTT. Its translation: CASSGTVSNTEAFF.

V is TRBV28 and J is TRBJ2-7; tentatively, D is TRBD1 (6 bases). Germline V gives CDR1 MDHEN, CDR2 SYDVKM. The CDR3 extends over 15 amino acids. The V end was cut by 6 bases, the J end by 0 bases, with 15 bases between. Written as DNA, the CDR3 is TGTGCCAGCAGATACCGGTTGGGGGCCTCCTACGAGCAGTACTTC. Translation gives CASRYRLGASYEQYF.

As DNA, the CDR3 is TGTGCCAGCAGCGCGAGCGCAGGGGAGGGGGAAAAACTGTTTTTT. This translates into CASSASAGEGEKLFF. This sequence joins TRBV9 and TRBJ1-4, with D possibly matching TRBD1 (6 bases). Trimming removed 3 bases from V and 8 bases from J, with 17 bases in between. The length of the CDR3 is 15 residues. Germline loops: CDR1 SGDLS, CDR2 YYNGEE.

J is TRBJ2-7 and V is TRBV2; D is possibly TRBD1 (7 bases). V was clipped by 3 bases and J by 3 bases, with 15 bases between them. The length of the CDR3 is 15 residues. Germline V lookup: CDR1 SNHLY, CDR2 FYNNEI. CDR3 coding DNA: TGTGCCAGCAGTGAGCGCCCAGGGGGGAACTACGAGCAGTACTTC. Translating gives CASSERPGGNYEQYF.

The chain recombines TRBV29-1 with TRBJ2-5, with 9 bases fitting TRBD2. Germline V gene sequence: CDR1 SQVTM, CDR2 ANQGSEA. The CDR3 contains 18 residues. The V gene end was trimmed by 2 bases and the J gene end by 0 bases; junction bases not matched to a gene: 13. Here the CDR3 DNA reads TGCAGCGTTGAATCTACCTCGACTAGCGGAGTGTACCAAGAGACCCAGTACTTC. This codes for CSVESTSTSGVYQETQYF.

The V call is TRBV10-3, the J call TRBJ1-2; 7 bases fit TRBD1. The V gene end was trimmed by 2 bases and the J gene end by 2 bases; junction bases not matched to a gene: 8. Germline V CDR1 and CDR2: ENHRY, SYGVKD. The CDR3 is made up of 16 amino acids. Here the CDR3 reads CAISERRAGGNYGYTF. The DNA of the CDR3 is TGTGCCATCAGTGAGAGAAGGGCAGGGGGGAACTATGGCTACACCTTC.

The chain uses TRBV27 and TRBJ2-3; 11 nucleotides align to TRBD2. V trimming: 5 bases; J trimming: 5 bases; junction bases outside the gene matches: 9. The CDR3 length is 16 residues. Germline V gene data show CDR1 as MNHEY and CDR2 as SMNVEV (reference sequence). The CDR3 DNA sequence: TGTGCCAGCAGTCTAATAGCGGGAGGGCCAGGAGATACGCAGTATTTT. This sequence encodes CASSLIAGGPGDTQYF.

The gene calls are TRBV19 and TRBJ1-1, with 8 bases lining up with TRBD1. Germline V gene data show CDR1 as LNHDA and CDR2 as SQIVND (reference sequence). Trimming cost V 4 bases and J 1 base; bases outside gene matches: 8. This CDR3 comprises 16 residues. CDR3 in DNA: TGTGCCAGTAGTAGGTCCCCAGACAGGGGGAACACTGAAGCTTTCTTT. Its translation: CASSRSPDRGNTEAFF.

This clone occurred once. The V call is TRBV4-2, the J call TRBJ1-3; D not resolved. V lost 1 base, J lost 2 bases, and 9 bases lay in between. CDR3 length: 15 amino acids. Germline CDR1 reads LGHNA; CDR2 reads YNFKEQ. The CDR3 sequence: CASSQVSGTGNTIYF. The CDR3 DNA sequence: TGTGCCAGCAGCCAAGTGTCGGGGACTGGAAACACCATATATTTT.

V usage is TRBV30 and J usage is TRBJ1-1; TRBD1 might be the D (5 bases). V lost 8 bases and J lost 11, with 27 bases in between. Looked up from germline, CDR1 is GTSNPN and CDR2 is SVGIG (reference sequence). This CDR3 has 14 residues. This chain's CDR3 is CAMEAGTGLLEAFF. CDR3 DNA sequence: TGTGCCATGGAGGCTGGGACTGGTCTCCTCGAGGCTTTCTTT.

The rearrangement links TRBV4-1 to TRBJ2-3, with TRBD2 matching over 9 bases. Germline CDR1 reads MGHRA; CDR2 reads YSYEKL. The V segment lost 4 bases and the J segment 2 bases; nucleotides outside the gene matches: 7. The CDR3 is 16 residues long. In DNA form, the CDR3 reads TGCGCCAGCAGCCTCACGACTAGCGGCTACACAGATACGCAGTATTTT. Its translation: CASSLTTSGYTDTQYF.

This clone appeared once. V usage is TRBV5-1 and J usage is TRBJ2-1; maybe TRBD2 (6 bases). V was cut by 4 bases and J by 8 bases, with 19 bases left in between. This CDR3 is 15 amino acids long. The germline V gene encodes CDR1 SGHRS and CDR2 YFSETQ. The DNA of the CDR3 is TGCGCCAGCAGCCCCAACGGGAGAATGGTAGATGAGCAGTTCTTC. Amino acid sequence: CASSPNGRMVDEQFF.

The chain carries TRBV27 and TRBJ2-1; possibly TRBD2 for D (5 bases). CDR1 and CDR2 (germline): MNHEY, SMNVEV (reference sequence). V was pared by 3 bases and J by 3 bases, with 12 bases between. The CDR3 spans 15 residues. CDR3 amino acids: CASSFLGSFYNEQFF. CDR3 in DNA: TGTGCCAGCAGTTTTCTAGGGAGCTTCTACAATGAGCAGTTCTTC.

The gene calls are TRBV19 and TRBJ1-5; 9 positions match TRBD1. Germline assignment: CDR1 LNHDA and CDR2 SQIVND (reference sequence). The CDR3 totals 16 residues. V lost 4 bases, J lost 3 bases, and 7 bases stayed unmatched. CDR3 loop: CASSTRDRAVNQPQHF. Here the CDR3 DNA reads TGTGCCAGTAGTACGAGGGACAGGGCTGTCAATCAGCCCCAGCATTTT.

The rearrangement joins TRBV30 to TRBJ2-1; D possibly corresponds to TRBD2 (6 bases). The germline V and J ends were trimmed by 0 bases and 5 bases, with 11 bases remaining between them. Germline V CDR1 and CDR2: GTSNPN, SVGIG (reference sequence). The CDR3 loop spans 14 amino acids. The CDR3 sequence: CAWSVASANNEQFF. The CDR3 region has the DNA TGTGCCTGGAGTGTCGCTAGCGCGAACAATGAGCAGTTCTTC.

CDR3 loop: CASSKGGQGFPEAFF. CDR3 nucleotide sequence: TGTGCCAGCAGCAAGGGGGGACAGGGATTTCCTGAAGCTTTCTTT. The chain has TRBV13 and TRBJ1-1, with 9 bases lining up with TRBD1. This CDR3 contains 15 residues. CDR1 is PRHDT and CDR2 is FYEKMQ in the germline V gene (reference sequence). J was trimmed by 6 bases and V by 5 bases; bases with no gene match: 10.

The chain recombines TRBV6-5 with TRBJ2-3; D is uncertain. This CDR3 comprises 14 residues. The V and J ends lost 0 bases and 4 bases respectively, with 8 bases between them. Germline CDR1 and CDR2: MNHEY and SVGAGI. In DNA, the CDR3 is TGTGCCAGCAGTTACTCCCTAGGTTCAGATACGCAGTATTTT. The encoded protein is CASSYSLGSDTQYF.

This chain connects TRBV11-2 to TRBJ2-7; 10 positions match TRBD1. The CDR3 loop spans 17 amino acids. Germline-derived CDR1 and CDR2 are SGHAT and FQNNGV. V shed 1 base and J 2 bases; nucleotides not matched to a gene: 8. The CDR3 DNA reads TGTGCCAGCAGCTTAGTCCCATCGGGACAGGGGACCTACGAGCAGTACTTC. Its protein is CASSLVPSGQGTYEQYF.

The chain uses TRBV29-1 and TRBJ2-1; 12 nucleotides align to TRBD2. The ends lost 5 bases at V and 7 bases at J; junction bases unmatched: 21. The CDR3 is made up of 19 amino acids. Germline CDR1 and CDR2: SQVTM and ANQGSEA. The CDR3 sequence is CSVPRTGNSPSGRVNEQFF. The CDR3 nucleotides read TGCAGCGTTCCGAGGACAGGTAACAGTCCTAGCGGGAGGGTGAATGAGCAGTTCTTC.

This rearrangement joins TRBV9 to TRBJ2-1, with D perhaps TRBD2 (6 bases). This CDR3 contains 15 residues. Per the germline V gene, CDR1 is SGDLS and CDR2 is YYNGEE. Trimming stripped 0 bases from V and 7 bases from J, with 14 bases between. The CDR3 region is CASSVVTGAGNEQFF. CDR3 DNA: TGTGCCAGCAGCGTAGTAACGGGAGCAGGGAATGAGCAGTTCTTC.

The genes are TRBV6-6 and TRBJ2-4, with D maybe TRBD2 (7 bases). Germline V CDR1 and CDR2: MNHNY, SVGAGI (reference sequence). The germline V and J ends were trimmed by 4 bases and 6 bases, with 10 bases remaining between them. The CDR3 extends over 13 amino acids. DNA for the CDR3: TGTGCCAGCAGTTGGGGAGGGGGAAACATTCAGTACTTC. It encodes CASSWGGGNIQYF.

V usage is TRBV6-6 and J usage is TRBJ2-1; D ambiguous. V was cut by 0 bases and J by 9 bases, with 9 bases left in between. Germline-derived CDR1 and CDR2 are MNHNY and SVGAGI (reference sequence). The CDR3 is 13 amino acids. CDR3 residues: CASSYSQSVEQFF. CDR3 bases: TGTGCCAGCAGTTACTCACAGTCGGTTGAGCAGTTCTTC.

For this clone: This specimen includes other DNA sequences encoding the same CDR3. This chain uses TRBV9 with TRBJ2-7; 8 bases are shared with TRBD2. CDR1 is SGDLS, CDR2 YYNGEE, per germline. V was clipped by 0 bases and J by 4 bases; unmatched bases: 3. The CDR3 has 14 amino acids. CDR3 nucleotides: TGTGCCAGCAGCGTAGCGGGAGGGCCGTACGAGCAGTACTTC. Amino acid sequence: CASSVAGGPYEQYF.

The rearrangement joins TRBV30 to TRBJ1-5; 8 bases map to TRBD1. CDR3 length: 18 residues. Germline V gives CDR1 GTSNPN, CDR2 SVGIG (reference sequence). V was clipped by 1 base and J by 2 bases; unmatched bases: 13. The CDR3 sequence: CAWSGGQVTLVGNQPQHF. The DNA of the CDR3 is TGTGCCTGGAGTGGGGGACAGGTGACCTTAGTGGGCAATCAGCCCCAGCATTTT.